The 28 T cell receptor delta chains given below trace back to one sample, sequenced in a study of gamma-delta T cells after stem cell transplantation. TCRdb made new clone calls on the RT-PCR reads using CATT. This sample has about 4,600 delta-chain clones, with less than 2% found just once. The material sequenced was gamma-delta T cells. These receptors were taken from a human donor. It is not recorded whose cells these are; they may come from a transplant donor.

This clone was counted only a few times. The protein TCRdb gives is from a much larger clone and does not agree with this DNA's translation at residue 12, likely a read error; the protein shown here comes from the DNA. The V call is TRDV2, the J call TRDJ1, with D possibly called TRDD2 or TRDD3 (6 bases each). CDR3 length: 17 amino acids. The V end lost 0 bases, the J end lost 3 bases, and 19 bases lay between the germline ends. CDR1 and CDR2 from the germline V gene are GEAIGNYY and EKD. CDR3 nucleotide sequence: TGTGCCTGTGACACCGTGGGGATCCTACCTAACGCCGATAAACTCATCTTT. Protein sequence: CACDTVGILPNADKLIF.

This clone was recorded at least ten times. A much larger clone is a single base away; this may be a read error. Here the CDR3 DNA reads TGTGCCTGTGACACCGTGGGGGATGCGCCAGGGCTCTTCTCCTGGGACACCCGACAGATGTTTTTC. It is translated as CACDTVGDAPGLFSWDTRQMFF. This chain connects TRDV2 to TRDJ3; the match to TRDD3 covers 8 bases. Germline trimming cut 0 bases from V and 0 bases from J; bases unmatched to any gene: 15. Germline assignment: CDR1 GEAIGNYY and CDR2 EKD. The CDR3 runs 22 residues.

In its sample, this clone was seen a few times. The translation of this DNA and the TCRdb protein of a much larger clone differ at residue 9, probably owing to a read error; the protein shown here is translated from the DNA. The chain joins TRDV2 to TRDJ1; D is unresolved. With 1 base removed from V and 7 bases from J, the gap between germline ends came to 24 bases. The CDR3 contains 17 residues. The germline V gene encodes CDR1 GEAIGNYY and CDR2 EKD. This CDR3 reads CACDTVGSRGKGGKLIF. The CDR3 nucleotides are TGTGCCTGTGACACAGTAGGATCGAGGGGCAAAGGTGGTAAACTCATCTTT.

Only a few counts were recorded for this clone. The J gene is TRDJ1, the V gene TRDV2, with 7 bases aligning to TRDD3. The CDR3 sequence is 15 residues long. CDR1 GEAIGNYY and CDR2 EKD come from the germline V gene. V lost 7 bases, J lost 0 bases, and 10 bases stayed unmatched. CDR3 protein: CACFVLGIHTDKLIF. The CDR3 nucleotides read TGTGCCTGCTTCGTACTGGGGATCCACACCGATAAACTCATCTTT.

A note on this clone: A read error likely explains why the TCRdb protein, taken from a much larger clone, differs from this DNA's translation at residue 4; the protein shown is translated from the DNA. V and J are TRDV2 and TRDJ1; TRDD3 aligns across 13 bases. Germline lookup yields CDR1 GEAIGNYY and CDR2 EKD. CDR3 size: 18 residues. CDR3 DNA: TGTGCCTGTGGCACCATACTGGGGGATACGTATTACACCGATAAACTCATCTTT. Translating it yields CACGTILGDTYYTDKLIF.

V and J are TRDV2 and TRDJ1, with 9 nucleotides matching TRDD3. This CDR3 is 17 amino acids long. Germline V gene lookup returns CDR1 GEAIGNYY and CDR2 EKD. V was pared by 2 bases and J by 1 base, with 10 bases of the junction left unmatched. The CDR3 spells CACDRISTGGPTDKLIF. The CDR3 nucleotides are TGTGCCTGTGACAGGATTTCAACTGGGGGACCCACCGATAAACTCATCTTT.

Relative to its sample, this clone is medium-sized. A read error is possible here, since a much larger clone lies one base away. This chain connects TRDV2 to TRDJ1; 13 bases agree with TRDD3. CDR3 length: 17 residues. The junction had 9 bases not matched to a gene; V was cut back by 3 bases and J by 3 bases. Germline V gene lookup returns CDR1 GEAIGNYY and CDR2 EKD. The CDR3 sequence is CACDALLGDTYADKLIF. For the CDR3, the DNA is TGTGCCTGTGACGCCTTACTGGGGGATACGTACGCCGATAAACTCATCTTT.

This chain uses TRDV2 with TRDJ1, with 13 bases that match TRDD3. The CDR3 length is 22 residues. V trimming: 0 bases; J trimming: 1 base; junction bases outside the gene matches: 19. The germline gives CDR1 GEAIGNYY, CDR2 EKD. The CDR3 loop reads CACDTVSGTGGYAVGGTDKLIF. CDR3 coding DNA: TGTGCCTGTGACACCGTCAGCGGTACTGGGGGATACGCGGTCGGGGGCACCGATAAACTCATCTTT.

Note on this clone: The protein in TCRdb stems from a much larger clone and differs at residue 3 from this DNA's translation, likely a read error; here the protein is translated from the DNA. CDR3: CARDKLLGDTAAGLIF. The CDR3 DNA follows: TGTGCCCGTGACAAGTTACTGGGGGATACGGCGGCAGGGCTCATCTTT. The chain has TRDV2 and TRDJ1; 13 nucleotides match TRDD3. Germline CDR1 is GEAIGNYY and CDR2 is EKD. This CDR3 contains 16 residues.

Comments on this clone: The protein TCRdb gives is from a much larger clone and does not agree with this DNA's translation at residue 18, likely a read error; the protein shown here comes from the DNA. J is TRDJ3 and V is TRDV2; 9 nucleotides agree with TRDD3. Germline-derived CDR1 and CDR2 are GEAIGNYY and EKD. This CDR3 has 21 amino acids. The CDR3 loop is CACDTAGGYPSTTWDTRPMFF. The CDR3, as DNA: TGTGCCTGTGACACAGCAGGGGGATACCCCAGCACCACCTGGGACACCCGACCGATGTTTTTC.

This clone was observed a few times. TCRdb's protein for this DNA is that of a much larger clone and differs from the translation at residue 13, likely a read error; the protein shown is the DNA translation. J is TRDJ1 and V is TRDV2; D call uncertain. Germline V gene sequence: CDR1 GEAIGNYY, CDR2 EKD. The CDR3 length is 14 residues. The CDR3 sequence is CACDTLTNTDKLTF. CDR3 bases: TGTGCCTGTGACACTCTTACCAACACCGATAAACTCACCTTT.

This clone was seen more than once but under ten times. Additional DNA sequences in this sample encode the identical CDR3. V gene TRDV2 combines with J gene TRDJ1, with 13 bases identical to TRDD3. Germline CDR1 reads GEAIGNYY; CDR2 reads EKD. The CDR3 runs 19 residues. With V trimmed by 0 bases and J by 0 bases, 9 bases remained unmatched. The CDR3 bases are TGTGCCTGTGACACCGTACTGGGGGATACGGAGGGGCACACCGATAAACTCATCTTT. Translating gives CACDTVLGDTEGHTDKLIF.

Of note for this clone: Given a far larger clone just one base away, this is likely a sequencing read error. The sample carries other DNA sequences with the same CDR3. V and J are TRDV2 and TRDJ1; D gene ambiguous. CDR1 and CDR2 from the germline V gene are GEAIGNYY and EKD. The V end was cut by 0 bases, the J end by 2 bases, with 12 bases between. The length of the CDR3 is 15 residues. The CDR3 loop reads CACDTLSGYTDKLIF. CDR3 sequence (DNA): TGTGCCTGTGACACCCTATCCGGTTATACCGATAAACTCATCTTT.

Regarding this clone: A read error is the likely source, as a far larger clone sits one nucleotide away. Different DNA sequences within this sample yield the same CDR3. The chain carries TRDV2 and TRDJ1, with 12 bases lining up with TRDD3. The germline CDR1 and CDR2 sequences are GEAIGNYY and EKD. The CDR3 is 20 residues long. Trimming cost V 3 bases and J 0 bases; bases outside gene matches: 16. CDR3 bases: TGTGCCTGTGACCGCGTACTGGGGGATACTCGTGCTGGGGACACCGATAAACTCATCTTT. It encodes CACDRVLGDTRAGDTDKLIF.

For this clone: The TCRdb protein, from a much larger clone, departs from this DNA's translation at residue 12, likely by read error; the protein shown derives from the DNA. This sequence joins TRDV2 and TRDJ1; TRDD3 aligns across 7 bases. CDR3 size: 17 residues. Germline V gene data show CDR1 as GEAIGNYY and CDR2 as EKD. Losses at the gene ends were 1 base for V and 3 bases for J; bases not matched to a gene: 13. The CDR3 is CACDTLVGGQYADKLIF. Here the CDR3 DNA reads TGTGCCTGTGACACTCTCGTTGGGGGACAATACGCCGATAAACTCATCTTT.

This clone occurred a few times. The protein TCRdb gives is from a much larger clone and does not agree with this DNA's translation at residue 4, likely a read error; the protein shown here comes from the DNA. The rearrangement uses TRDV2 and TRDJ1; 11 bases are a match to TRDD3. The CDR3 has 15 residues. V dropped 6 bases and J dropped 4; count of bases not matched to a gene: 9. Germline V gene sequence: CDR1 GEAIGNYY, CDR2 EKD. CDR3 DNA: TGTGCCTGTATTCTACTGGGGGATAAGGGCGATAAACTCATCTTT. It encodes CACILLGDKGDKLIF.

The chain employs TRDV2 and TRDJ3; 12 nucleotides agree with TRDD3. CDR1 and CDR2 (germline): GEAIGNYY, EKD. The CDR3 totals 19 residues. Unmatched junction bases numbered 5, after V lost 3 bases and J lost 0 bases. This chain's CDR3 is CACDRLGDTISWDTRQMFF. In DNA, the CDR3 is TGTGCCTGTGACCGACTGGGGGATACAATCTCCTGGGACACCCGACAGATGTTTTTC.

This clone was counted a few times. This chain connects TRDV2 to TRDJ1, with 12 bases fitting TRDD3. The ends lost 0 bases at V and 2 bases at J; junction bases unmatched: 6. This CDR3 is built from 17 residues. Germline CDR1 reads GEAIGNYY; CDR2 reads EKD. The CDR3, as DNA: TGTGCCTGTGACACCCTTCTACTGGGGGATACAACCGATAAACTCATCTTT. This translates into CACDTLLLGDTTDKLIF.

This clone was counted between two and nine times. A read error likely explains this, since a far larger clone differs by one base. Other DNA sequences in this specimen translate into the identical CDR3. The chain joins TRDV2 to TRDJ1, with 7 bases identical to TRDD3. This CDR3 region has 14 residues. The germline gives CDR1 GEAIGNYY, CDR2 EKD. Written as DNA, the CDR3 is TGTGCCTGTGATATCCTGGGGGGGTCCGATAAACTCATTTTT. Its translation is CACDILGGSDKLIF.

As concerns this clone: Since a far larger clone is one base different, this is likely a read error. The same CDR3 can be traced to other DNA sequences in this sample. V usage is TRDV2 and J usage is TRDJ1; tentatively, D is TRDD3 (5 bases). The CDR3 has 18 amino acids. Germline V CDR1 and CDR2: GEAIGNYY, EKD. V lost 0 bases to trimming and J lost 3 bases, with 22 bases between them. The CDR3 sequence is CACDTVAPANPGADKLIF. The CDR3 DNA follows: TGTGCCTGTGACACCGTAGCCCCAGCAAACCCGGGGGCCGATAAACTCATCTTT.

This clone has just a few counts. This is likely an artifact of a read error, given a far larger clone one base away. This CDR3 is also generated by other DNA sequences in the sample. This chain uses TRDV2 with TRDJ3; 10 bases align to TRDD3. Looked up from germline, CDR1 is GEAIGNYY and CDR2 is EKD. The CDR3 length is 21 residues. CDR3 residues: CACDSVEGDTRPTWDTRQMFF. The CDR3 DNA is TGTGCCTGTGACTCCGTAGAGGGGGATACGCGACCCACCTGGGACACCCGACAAATGTTTTTC.

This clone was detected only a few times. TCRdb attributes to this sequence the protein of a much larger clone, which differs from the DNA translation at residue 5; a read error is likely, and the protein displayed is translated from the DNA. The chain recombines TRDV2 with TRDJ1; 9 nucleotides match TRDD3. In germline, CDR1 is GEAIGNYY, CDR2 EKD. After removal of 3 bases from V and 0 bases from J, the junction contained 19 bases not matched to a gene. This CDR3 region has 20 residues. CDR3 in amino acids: CACDVNTGGPWGIYTDKLIF. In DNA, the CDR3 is TGTGCCTGTGACGTCAATACTGGGGGACCCTGGGGCATATACACCGATAAACTCATCTTT.

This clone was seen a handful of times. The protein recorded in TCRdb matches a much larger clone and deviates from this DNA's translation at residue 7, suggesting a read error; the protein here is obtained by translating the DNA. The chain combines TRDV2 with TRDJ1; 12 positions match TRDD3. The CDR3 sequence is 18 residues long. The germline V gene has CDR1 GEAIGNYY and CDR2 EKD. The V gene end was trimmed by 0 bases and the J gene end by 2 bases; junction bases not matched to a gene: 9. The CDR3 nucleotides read TGTGCCTGTGACACCTTAACCCTGGGGGATACGCAAACCGATAAACTCATCTTT. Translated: CACDTLTLGDTQTDKLIF.

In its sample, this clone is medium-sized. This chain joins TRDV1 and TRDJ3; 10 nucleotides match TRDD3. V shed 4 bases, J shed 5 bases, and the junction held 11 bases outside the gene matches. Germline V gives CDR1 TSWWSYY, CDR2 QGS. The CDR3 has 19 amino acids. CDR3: CALGGPVNWGIRDTRQMFF. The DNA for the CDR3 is TGTGCTCTTGGGGGCCCCGTGAACTGGGGGATCCGGGACACCCGACAGATGTTTTTC.

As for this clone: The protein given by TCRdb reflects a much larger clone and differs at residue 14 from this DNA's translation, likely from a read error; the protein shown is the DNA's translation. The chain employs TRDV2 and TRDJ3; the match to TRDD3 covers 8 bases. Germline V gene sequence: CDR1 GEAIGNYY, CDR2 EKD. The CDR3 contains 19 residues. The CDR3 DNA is TGTGCCTGTGACACCGTAGGGGATACCAGCTCCTGGGACATCCGACAGATGTTTTTC. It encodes CACDTVGDTSSWDIRQMFF.

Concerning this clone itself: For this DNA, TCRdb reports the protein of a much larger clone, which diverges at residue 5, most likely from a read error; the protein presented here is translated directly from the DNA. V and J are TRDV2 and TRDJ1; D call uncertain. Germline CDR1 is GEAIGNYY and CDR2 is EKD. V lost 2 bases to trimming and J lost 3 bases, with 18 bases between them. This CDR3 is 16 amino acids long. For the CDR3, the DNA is TGTGCCTGTGACATCGTCACAGCGATGAAGGCCGATAAACTCATCTTT. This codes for CACDIVTAMKADKLIF.

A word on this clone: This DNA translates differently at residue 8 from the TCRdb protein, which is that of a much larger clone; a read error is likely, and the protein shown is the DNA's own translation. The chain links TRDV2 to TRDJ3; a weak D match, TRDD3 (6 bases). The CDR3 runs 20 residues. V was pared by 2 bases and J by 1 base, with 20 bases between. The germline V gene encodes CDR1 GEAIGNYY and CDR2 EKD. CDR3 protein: CACDNTGRYLPSWDTRQMFF. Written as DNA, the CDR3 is TGTGCCTGTGACAATACTGGGAGATACTTACCGTCCTGGGACACCCGACAGATGTTTTTC.

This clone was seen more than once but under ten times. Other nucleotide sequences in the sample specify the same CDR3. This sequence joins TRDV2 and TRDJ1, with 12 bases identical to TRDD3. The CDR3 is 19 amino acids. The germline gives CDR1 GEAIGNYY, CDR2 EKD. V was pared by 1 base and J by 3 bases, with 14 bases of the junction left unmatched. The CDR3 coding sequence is TGTGCCTGTGACACAATGGCTATACTGGGGGATACTAAGCCCGATAAACTCATCTTT. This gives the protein CACDTMAILGDTKPDKLIF.